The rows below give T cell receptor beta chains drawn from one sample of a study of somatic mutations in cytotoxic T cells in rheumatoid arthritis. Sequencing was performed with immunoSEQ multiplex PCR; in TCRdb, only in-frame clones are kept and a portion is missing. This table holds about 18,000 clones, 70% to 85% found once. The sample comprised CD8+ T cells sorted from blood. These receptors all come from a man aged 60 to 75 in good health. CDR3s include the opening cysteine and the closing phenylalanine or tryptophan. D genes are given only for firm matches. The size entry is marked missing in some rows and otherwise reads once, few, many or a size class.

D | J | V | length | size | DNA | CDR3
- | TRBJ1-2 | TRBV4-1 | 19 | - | TGCGCCAGCAGCCAAGATCTGGTACAGGTGTCAGCAGCTAACTATGGCTACACCTTC | CASSQDLVQVSAANYGYTF
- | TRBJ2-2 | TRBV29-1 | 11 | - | TGCAGCGTGCCCGGGTACGGGGAGCTGTTTTTT | CSVPGYGELFF
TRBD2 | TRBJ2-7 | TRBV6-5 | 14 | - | TGTGCCAGCAGTTATGCGGGAGGAGGCTACGAGCAGTACTTC | CASSYAGGGYEQYF
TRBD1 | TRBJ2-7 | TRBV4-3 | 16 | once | TGCGCCAGCAGCCAAGATTGGGGAGACAGGGCTTACGAGCAGTACTTC | CASSQDWGDRAYEQYF
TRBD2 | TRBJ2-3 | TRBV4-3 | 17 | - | TGCGCCAGCAGCCAGGACGGACTAGCGGGGGTTCCAGATACGCAGTATTTT | CASSQDGLAGVPDTQYF
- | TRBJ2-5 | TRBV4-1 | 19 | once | TGCGCCAGCAGCCAAGATCCGGTAGATCTCGGGACACCCCAAGAGACCCAGTACTTC | CASSQDPVDLGTPQETQYF
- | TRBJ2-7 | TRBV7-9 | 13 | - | TGTGCCAGCAGGAAAGGACAGATCTACGAGCAGTACTTC | CASRKGQIYEQYF
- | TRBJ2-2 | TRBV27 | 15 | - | TGTGCCAGCAGTTTATCTATAGGGGGAACCGGGGAGCTGTTTTTT | CASSLSIGGTGELFF
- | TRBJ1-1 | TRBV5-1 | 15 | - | TGCGCCAGCAGCTTGGTGCAGGATGGGAACACTGAAGCTTTCTTT | CASSLVQDGNTEAFF
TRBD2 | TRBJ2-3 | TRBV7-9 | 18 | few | TGTGCCAGCAGCCCTTCCGGGACTAGCTTGTCCGACACAGATACGCAGTATTTT | CASSPSGTSLSDTDTQYF
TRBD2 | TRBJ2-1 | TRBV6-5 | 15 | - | TGTGCCAGCAGTTATTTGCGGGAGGTCTACAATGAGCAGTTCTTC | CASSYLREVYNEQFF
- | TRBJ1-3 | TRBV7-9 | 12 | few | TGTGCCAGGCAGGGAGGGACAAACACCATATATTTT | CARQGGTNTIYF
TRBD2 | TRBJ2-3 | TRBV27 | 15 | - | TGTGCCAGCAGTTCCCGACTAGCGGGAACAGATACGCAGTATTTT | CASSSRLAGTDTQYF
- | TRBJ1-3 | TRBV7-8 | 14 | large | TGTGCCAGCAGCTTAGACAGTACTGGAAACACCATATATTTT | CASSLDSTGNTIYF
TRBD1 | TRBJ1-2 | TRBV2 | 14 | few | TGTGCCAGCAATACCATTTGGGACAGGGAAGGCTACACCTTC | CASNTIWDREGYTF
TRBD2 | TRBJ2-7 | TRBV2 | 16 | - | TGTGCCAGCAGTGAAGACTTGGGGGACTATCTCTACGAGCAGTACTTC | CASSEDLGDYLYEQYF
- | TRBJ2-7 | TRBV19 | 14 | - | TGTGCCAGTAGTACCTACTCGCGGGCCTACGAGCAGTACTTC | CASSTYSRAYEQYF
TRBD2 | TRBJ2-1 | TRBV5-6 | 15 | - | TGTGCCAGCAGCCCCCCGGCGGGAGGTTACAATGAGCAGTTCTTC | CASSPPAGGYNEQFF
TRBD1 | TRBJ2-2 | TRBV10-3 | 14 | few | TGTGCCATCAGAGGACAGGGGGACACCGGGGAGCTGTTTTTT | CAIRGQGDTGELFF
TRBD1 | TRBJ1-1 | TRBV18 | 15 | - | TGTGCCAGCTCACCACCTGGGACAGGGAACACTGAAGCTTTCTTT | CASSPPGTGNTEAFF
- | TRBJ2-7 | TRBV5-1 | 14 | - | TGCGCCAGCAGAGGGGCAGGGTTAATCTACGAGCAGTACTTC | CASRGAGLIYEQYF
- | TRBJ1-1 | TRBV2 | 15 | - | TGTGCCAGCAGTGAAGTTTACAGGTCGAACACTGAAGCTTTCTTT | CASSEVYRSNTEAFF
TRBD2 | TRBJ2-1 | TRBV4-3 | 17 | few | TGCGCCAGCAGCCCATACACGGGACTAGCGGGATCAAAGGAGCAGTTCTTC | CASSPYTGLAGSKEQFF
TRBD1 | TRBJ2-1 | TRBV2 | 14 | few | TGTGCCAGCAGTTCAGGGGGAGACAACAATGAGCAGTTCTTC | CASSSGGDNNEQFF
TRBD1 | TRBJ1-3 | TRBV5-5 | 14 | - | TGTGCCAGCAGCTTGGGGACAGGAGGAAACACCATATATTTT | CASSLGTGGNTIYF
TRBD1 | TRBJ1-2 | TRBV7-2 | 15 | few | TGTGCCAGCAGCTCCGCGGCAGGGGGCGCCTATGGCTACACCTTC | CASSSAAGGAYGYTF
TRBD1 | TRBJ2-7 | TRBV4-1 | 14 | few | TGCGCCAGCAGCCCGGGACAGGGGGGTTACGAGCAGTACTTC | CASSPGQGGYEQYF
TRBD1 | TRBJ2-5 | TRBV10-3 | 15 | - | TGTGCCATCAGTGAGTTTGGACAGGAAGGAGAGACCCAGTACTTC | CAISEFGQEGETQYF
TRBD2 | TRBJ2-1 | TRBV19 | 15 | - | TGTGCCAGTAGTATCACCCCTAGCGGGAGCAGTGAGCAGTTCTTC | CASSITPSGSSEQFF
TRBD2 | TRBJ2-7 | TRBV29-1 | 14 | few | TGCAGCGTTGATGGACTAGCGGGGACCTACGAGCAGTACTTC | CSVDGLAGTYEQYF
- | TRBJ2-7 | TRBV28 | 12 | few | TGTGCCAGCAGCCCCACTAGTTACGAGCAGTACTTC | CASSPTSYEQYF
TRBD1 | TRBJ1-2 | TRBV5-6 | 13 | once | TGTGCCAGCAGCTTTGGGACAGGGCACGGCTACACCTTC | CASSFGTGHGYTF
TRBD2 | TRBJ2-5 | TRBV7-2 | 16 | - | TGTGCCAGCAGCTGGGATAGCGGGGTGCCTCCAGAGACCCAGTACTTC | CASSWDSGVPPETQYF
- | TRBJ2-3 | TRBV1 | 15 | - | TGCACCAGCAGCCAAGTACGCGGGGGCACAGATACGCAGTATTTT | CTSSQVRGGTDTQYF
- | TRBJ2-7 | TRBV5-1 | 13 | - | TGCGCCAGCAAGGGGGACGGCTCCTACGAGCAGTACTTC | CASKGDGSYEQYF
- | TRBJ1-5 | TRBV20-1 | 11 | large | TGCAGTGCTACGTTAAATCAGCCCCAGCATTTT | CSATLNQPQHF
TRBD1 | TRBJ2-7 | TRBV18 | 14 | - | TGTGCCAGCTCACCAGAGTGGACAGGGAACGAGCAGTACTTC | CASSPEWTGNEQYF
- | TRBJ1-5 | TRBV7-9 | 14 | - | TGTGCCAGCAGCTTAGTGGGAGGGAATCAGCCCCAGCATTTT | CASSLVGGNQPQHF
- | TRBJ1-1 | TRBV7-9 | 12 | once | TGTGCCAGCAGCTTAGGACTGCTTGAAGCTTTCTTT | CASSLGLLEAFF
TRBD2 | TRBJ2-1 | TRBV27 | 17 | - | TGTGCCAGCAGTTTATTGGGACTAGCGGGGGCCTACAATGAGCAGTTCTTC | CASSLLGLAGAYNEQFF
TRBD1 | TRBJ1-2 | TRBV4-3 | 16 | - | TGCGCCAGCAGCCAAGATGGGACAGGGGAACTCTATGGCTACACCTTC | CASSQDGTGELYGYTF
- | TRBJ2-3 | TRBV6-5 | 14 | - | TGTGCCAGCAGTTACTCAGCCCTCACAGATACGCAGTATTTT | CASSYSALTDTQYF
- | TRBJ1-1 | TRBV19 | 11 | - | TGTGCCAGATCAGGGGACCCTGAAGCTTTCTTT | CARSGDPEAFF
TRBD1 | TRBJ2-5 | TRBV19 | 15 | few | TGTGCCAGTAGTATCGGGACAGGGGTAGGGGAGACCCAGTACTTC | CASSIGTGVGETQYF
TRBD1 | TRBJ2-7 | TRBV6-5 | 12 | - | TGTGCCAGCAGTCTCGGACAGGGGGAGCAGTACTTC | CASSLGQGEQYF
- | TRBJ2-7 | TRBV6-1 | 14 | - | TGTGCCAGCAGTCCCTTCGTAGGGGACTACGAGCAGTACTTC | CASSPFVGDYEQYF
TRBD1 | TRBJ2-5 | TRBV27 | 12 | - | TGTGCCAGCAGCACAGGGGCAGAGACCCAGTACTTC | CASSTGAETQYF
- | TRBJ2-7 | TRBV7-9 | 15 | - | TGTGCCAGCAGCTTAGGTTTCAGGGTCGTGTACGAGCAGTACTTC | CASSLGFRVVYEQYF
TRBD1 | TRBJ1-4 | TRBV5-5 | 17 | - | TGTGCCAGCAGCTTGGAGCTACAGGGGTGGCCTAATGAAAAACTGTTTTTT | CASSLELQGWPNEKLFF
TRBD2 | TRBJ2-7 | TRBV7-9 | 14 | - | TGTGCCGGGGGGGAGGGGCGGGAGTTCGACGAGCAGTACTTC | CAGGEGREFDEQYF
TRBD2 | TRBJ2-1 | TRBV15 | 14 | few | TGTGCCACCAGCTCCAGCGGGGGGAGGGATGAGCAGTTCTTC | CATSSSGGRDEQFF
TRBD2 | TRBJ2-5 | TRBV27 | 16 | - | TGTGCCAGCAGTCTTCTAGCGGGGGGGCTCCAAGAGACCCAGTACTTC | CASSLLAGGLQETQYF
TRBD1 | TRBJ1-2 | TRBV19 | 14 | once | TGTGCCAGTAGTATTGGACAGGGCGACTATGGCTACACCTTC | CASSIGQGDYGYTF
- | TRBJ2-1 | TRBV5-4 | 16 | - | TGTGCCAGCAGCTTGTCCTTTGCGGGGCGCTCGGATGAGCAGTTCTTC | CASSLSFAGRSDEQFF
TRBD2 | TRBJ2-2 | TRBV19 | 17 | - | TGTGCCAGTAGTGTATCGACGGGGAGGGTGAACACCGGGGAGCTGTTTTTT | CASSVSTGRVNTGELFF
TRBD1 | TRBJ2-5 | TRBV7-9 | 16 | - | TGTGCCAGCAGCCCCACCCATGACAGGGACCCAGAGACCCAGTACTTC | CASSPTHDRDPETQYF
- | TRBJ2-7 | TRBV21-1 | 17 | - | TGTGCCAGCAGCATGGAGTTAAAGGGGGGGGCCTCCTACGAGCAGTACTTC | CASSMELKGGASYEQYF
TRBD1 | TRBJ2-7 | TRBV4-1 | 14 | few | TGCGCCAGCAGCCAAGGGACAGGGCCCTACGAGCAGTACTTC | CASSQGTGPYEQYF
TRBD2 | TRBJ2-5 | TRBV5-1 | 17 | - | TGCGCCAGCAGCTTGGCCCCTAGCGGGATAAGGCAAGAGACCCAGTACTTC | CASSLAPSGIRQETQYF